This T cell receptor (beta chain) was identified during a study of shared clonotypes between healthy human individuals. Points from the study as a whole: Across several donors, naive CD4 shared around 5.3%, naive CD8 about 3.2%, memory CD4 over 2%, memory CD8 around 0.36%. A limitation of the genetic and exposure-history diversity represented arose from few donors. The four-donor shared clonotypes exceeded non-shared clonotypes in generation probability, with non-shared ones scoring lower.

The donors were all Caucasian adults (living in Nashville, Tennessee). The protocol was immunoSEQ multiplex PCR, while the TCRdb copy is restricted to in-frame clones and leaves out a portion. The table records more than 500,000 clones, about 96% of them present only once. CDR3 length: 17 residues. With respect to this clone: What it binds is unknown.

The chain couples TRBV1 to TRBJ1-5; the D segment call TRBD1 is taken from the table without a DNA check. TRBV1 is shown as a pseudogene. The TCR was taken from a woman aged 25 to 45 in good health. The sample was naive CD4+ T cells sorted from blood. Subset indicated: CD45RA+ positively selected. The CDR3 region has the DNA TGCACCAGCAGCCACCTCTCAAGGGGGACAGGTAATCAGCCCCAGCATTTT. Residues: CTSSHLSRGTGNQPQHF.